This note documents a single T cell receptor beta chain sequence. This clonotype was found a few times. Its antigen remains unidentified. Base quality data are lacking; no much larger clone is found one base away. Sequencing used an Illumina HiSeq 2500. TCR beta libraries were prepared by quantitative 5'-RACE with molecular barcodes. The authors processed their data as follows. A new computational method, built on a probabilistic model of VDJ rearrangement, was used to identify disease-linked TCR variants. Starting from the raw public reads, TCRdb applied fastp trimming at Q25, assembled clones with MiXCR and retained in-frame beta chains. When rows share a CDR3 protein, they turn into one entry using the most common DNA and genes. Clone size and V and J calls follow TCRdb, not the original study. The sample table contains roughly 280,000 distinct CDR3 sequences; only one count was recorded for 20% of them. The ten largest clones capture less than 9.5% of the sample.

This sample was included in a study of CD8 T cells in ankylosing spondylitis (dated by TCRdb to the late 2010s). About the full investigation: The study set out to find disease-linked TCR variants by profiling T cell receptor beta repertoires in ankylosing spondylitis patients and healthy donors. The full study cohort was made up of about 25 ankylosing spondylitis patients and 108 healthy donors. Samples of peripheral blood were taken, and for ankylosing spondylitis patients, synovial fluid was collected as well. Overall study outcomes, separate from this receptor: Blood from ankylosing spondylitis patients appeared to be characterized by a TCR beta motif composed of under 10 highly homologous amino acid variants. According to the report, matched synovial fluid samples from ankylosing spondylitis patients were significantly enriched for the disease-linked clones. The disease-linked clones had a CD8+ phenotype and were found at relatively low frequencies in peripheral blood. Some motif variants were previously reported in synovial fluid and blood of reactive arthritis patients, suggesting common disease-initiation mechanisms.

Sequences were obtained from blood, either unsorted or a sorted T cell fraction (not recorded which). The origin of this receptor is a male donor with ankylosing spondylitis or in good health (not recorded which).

The DNA is as follows: TGTGCCAGCAGTGTCCCCGAGAACACCGGGGAGCTGTTTTTT. This encodes CASSVPENTGELFF. Recombination linked TRBV12-3 or TRBV12-4 to TRBJ2-2; the D gene lacks a confident call. CDR3 length: 14 amino acids, cysteine to phenylalanine. Left in the record is the CDR3 DNA by itself, 42 bases read in frame from the first base. V gives up 5 bases and J gives up 1 base, and the segment between their germline ends measures 8 bases.